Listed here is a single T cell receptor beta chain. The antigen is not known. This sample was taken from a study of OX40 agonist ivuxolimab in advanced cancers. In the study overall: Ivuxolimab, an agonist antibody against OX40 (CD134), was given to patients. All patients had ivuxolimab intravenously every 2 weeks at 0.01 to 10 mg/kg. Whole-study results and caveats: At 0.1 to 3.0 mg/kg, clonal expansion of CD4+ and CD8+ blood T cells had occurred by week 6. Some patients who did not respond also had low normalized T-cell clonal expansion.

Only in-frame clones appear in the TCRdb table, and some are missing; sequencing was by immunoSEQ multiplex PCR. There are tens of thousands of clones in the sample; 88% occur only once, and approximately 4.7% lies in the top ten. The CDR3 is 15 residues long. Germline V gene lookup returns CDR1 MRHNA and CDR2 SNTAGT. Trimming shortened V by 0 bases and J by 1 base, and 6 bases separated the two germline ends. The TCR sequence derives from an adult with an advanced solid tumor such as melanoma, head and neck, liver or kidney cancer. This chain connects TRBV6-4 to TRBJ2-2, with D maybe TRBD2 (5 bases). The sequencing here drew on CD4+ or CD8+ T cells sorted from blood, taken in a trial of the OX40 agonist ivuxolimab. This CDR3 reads CASSDSAGNTGELFF. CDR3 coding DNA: TGTGCCAGCAGTGACTCGGCGGGGAACACCGGGGAGCTGTTTTTT.